This T cell receptor (beta chain) came from a study of blood T cell repertoires in COVID-19. Study background: There were acute and convalescent COVID-19 samples, and they came from the United States, Italy and Spain.

CDR3 length: 18 amino acids. Germline-derived CDR1 and CDR2 are LGHDT and YNNKEL (reference sequence). Losses at the gene ends were 0 bases for V and 4 bases for J; bases not matched to a gene: 7. The assay was immunoSEQ multiplex PCR, and TCRdb's table has in-frame clones only and misses some. This repertoire shows some 200,000 clones, roughly 86% found once; its top ten account for 2.5%. The gene calls are TRBV3-1 (or the pseudogene TRBV3-2) and TRBJ2-2; TRBD1 matches 11 bases. The receptor comes from a man aged 35 to 55 with active or convalescent COVID-19. The material sequenced was peripheral blood. The DNA for the CDR3 is TGTGCCAGCAGCCAAGACCATTTCGGGACAGGGGGCACCGGGGAGCTGTTTTTT. It specifies CASSQDHFGTGGTGELFF.